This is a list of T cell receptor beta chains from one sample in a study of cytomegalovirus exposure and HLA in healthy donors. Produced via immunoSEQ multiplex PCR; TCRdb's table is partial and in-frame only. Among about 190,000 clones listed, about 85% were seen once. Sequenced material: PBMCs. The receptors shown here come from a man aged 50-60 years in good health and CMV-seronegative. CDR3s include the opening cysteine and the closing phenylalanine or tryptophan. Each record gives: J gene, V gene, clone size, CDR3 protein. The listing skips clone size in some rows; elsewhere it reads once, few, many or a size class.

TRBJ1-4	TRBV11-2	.	CASRGREGEKLFF
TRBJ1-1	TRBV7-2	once	CASSSFFDSMNRVAFF
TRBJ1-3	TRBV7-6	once	CASSLQGTSPSGNTIYF
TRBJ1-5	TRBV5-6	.	CASSTDRGQSNQPQHF
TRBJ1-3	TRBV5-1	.	CASSFGRVGNTIYF
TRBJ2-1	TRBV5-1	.	CASSLATGSYNEQFF
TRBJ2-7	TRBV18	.	CASSPPVLDEQYF
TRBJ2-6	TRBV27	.	CASRGSGANVLTF
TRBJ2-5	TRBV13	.	CASSVGTDSQETQYF
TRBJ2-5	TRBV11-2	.	CASSPTPRETETQYF
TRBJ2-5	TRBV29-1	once	CSVSIPGQQETQYF
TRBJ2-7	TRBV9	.	CASSVGSGVKEQYF
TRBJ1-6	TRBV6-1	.	CASSEGRGSYNSPLHF
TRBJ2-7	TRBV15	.	CATSREATSGTYEQYF
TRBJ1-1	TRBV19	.	CASSFRTELYTEAFF
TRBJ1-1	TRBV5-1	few	CASSLAGDTEAFF
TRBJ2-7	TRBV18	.	CASSPETGFTYEQYF
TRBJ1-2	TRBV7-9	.	CASSPDPGDGYTF
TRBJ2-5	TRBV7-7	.	CASSPGGASGGKETQYF
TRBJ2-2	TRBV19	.	CASSTRQGVGELFF
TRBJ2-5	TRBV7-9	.	CASSSPGGETQYF
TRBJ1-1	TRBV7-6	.	CASSQGSSMETEAFF
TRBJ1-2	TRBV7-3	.	CASSLDGNYGYTF
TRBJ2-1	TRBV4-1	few	CASSQGAGALNQGSYNEQFF
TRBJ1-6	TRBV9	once	CASSGRDRGWNSPLHF
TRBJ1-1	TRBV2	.	CASSVWQSEAFF
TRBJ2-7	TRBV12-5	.	CASGLGLSYEQYF
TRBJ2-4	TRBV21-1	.	CASSKRVYRVVGAKNIQYF
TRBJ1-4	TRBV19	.	CASSIASNEKLFF
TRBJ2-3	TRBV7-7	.	CASSPPGTDTQYF
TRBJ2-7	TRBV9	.	CASSTADRGEQYF
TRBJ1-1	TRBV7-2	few	CASNNRDSQPNTEAFF
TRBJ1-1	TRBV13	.	CASSWEVGNTEAFF
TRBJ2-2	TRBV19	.	CASSKTGGRTGELFF
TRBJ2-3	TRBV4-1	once	CASSPAGGTDTQYF
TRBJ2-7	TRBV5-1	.	CASSLAQRSYEQYF
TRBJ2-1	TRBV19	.	CASSIIGAHNEQFF
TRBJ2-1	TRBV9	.	CASSVDSYNEQFF
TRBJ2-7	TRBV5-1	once	CASSFSRGSYEQYF
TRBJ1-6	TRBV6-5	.	CASSYAASPLHF
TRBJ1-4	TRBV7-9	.	CASSFSSSTNEKLFF
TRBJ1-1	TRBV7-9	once	CASSRYRDAEAFF